The clone carrying this T cell receptor beta chain was seen at least ten times. The sample has other DNA sequences that encode this CDR3 too. Using MiXCR, TCRdb re-called clones from the PCR reads. The sample yields 9,600 or so clones, approximately 11% seen once. The data were obtained in a study of metastatic and nonmetastatic thyroid tumors. The overall study: The comparison covered peripheral blood and tumor or nodule tissue in malignant and benign thyroid patients.

Not a single patient had been given any form of treatment at any point before undergoing thyroid surgery. After removal of 0 bases from V and 9 bases from J, the junction contained 7 bases not matched to a gene. The CDR3 spans 14 residues. Germline loops: CDR1 DFQATT, CDR2 SNEGSKA (reference sequence). The chain employs TRBV20-1 and TRBJ2-1; TRBD2 matches 8 bases. Sequences were obtained from tumor tissue. The clonotype was recovered from a female donor with papillary thyroid cancer or a benign thyroid nodule (not recorded which). Some clones in this sample may be carry-over from other donors' samples. CDR3 DNA sequence: TGCAGTGCTAGAGATCCCGGACTAGCTGGTGAGCAGTTCTTC. This codes for CSARDPGLAGEQFF.